This TCR beta chain was identified during a study of blood T cell repertoires in COVID-19. Study in general: Acute-phase and convalescent COVID-19 samples originated in the United States, Italy and Spain. T cells, B-cell-depleted T cells, or PBMCs provided the cDNA or gDNA that served as material.

Under the authors' procedure: Cell counts per sample came from amplifying reference gene primers. Sequencing used immunoSEQ multiplex PCR; TCRdb keeps in-frame clones, though not all of them. Clonal size and the V and J genes are those of that table, whereas D and trimming came from the DNA. The data show about 400,000 clones, around nine tenths seen once. The V gene end was trimmed by 7 bases and the J gene end by 7 bases; junction bases not matched to a gene: 9. This CDR3 is 14 amino acids long. Germline-derived CDR1 and CDR2 are SNHLY and FYNNEI. The TCR comes from a human donor in a cohort sampled during active COVID-19. Sequencing input: peripheral blood. The chain carries TRBV2 and TRBJ2-1, with 8 bases lining up with TRBD2. DNA for the CDR3: TGTGCCAGCACCGGGACTAGAGCAAAAAATGAGCAGTTCTTC. The encoded protein is CASTGTRAKNEQFF.